Below are 30 T cell receptor beta chains sequenced from a single sample in a study of identical twins. TCRdb used MiXCR to reprocess the 5' RACE reads, holding one entry per CDR3 protein. The sample lists 200,000 to 300,000 distinct CDR3 sequences, 6.5% to 9% occurring once. These data also formed part of another study, on yellow fever vaccine responses in identical twins.

The sequenced material came from CD8+ T cells sorted from blood. These receptor sequences come from a woman aged 18-35 years in good health.

The genes are TRBV7-8 and TRBJ2-1, with 8 bases that match TRBD2. Germline V gene sequence: CDR1 SGHVS, CDR2 FQNEAQ. The V and J ends lost 4 bases and 2 bases, in that order; junction bases with no gene match: 7. This CDR3 has 16 residues. The CDR3 nucleotides read TGTGCCAGCAGCTCAAGCGGGAGTGGCGCCTACAATGAGCAGTTCTTC. Its translation: CASSSSGSGAYNEQFF.

This sequence joins TRBV18 and TRBJ2-7; D might be TRBD2 (6 bases). The CDR3 totals 15 residues. V was clipped by 2 bases and J by 1 base, with 12 bases between them. The germline V gene has CDR1 KGHSH and CDR2 LQKENI. This CDR3 reads CASSPVGGVSYEQYF. The CDR3 region has the DNA TGTGCCAGCTCACCAGTCGGGGGAGTATCCTACGAGCAGTACTTC.

This clonotype turned up a few times. V and J are TRBV7-2 and TRBJ2-7, with D unclear. Germline V CDR1 and CDR2: SGHTA, FQGNSA. Trimming removed 3 bases from V and 2 bases from J, with 8 bases in between. This CDR3 comprises 13 residues. The CDR3 is CASSFGWAYEQYF. The DNA for the CDR3 is TGTGCCAGCAGCTTCGGCTGGGCCTACGAGCAGTACTTC. Together with reference TRBV7-2 and TRBJ2-7, the CDR3 gives the full variable domain: GAGVSQSPSNKVTEKGKDVELRCDPISGHTALYWYRQSLGQGLEFLIYFQGNSAPDKSGLPSDRFSAERTGGSVSTLTIQRTQQEDSAVYLCASSFGWAYEQYFGPGTRLTVT.

This clonotype was seen ten or more times. The CDR3 region has the DNA TGTGCCACCGCTCGGAGAAGGGAAACCGGGGAGCTGTTTTTT. Encoded protein: CATARRRETGELFF. The V and J genes are TRBV15 and TRBJ2-2; no firm D call. The germline V and J ends were trimmed by 8 bases and 5 bases, with 15 bases remaining between them. CDR1 is LNHNV and CDR2 is YYDKDF in the germline V gene (reference sequence). The CDR3 loop spans 14 amino acids. The variable domain in full, completed from reference TRBV15 and TRBJ2-2, reads DAMVIQNPRYQVTQFGKPVTLSCSQTLNHNVMYWYQQKSSQAPKLLFHYYDKDFNNEADTPDNFQSRRPNTSFCFLDIRSPGLGDTAMYLCATARRRETGELFFGEGSRLTVL.

This clonotype has more than one count but fewer than ten. The chain combines TRBV6-1 with TRBJ1-2, with a weak D call TRBD1 (6 bases). From germline, CDR1 is MNHNS and CDR2 SASEGT. The CDR3 consists of 13 residues. The V end lost 2 bases, the J end lost 8 bases, and 12 bases lay between the germline ends. Here the CDR3 reads CASSESQGRGYTF. The CDR3 bases are TGTGCCAGCAGTGAAAGCCAGGGGCGCGGCTACACCTTC.

V is TRBV24-1 and J is TRBJ1-4; no reliable D call. This CDR3 has 12 amino acids. Germline CDR1 and CDR2: KGHDR and SFDVKD. The V gene lost 5 bases and the J gene lost 8 bases, with 8 bases spanning the gap. The CDR3 region is CATSGAGEKLFF. The CDR3 coding sequence is TGTGCCACCAGTGGGGCCGGGGAAAAACTGTTTTTT.

This chain connects TRBV4-1 to TRBJ1-5; TRBD1 matches 9 bases. The CDR3 sequence is 18 residues long. J gave up 5 bases and V 4 bases, and 15 bases lay outside the gene matches. CDR1 MGHRA and CDR2 YSYEKL come from the germline V gene. CDR3 in amino acids: CASSRDPVDRGVHQPQHF. CDR3 coding DNA: TGCGCCAGCAGCCGCGATCCGGTTGACAGGGGGGTTCATCAGCCCCAGCATTTT.

The chain has TRBV7-9 and TRBJ2-5; D gene unclear. This CDR3 is 15 amino acids long. V lost 0 bases, J lost 0 bases, and 8 bases lay in between. Germline lookup yields CDR1 SEHNR and CDR2 FQNEAQ (reference sequence). The CDR3 nucleotides read TGTGCCAGCAGCTTAGCGTGGCACAACCAAGAGACCCAGTACTTC. This encodes CASSLAWHNQETQYF.

This clonotype was detected only a few times. The chain carries TRBV7-8 and TRBJ2-7, with unresolved D. The germline gives CDR1 SGHVS, CDR2 FQNEAQ. V was trimmed by 3 bases and J by 0 bases, leaving 15 bases between them. The CDR3 has 16 amino acids. The CDR3 bases are TGTGCCAGCAGCTTCTTCCGGCGGCAGAGCTCCTACGAGCAGTACTTC. Protein product: CASSFFRRQSSYEQYF.

This clonotype was seen repeatedly, ten times or more. The rearrangement uses TRBV20-1 and TRBJ2-1; a possible D gene is TRBD2 (6 bases). The V end lost 1 base, the J end lost 3 bases, and 7 bases lay between the germline ends. Per the germline V gene, CDR1 is DFQATT and CDR2 is SNEGSKA (reference sequence). CDR3 length: 13 residues. CDR3 DNA sequence: TGCAGTGCTAGAGTAGCGGACTACAATGAGCAGTTCTTC. Its translation is CSARVADYNEQFF.

The chain couples TRBV27 to TRBJ2-1; D is possibly TRBD2 (6 bases). There are 15 residues in the CDR3. Germline CDR1 reads MNHEY; CDR2 reads SMNVEV (reference sequence). V was clipped by 2 bases and J by 0 bases, with 8 bases between them. The CDR3 coding sequence is TGTGCCAGCAGTTTAGCGGGGTACTCCTACAATGAGCAGTTCTTC. Protein: CASSLAGYSYNEQFF.

A few counts support this clonotype. This chain links TRBV6-5 with TRBJ2-3; 9 nucleotides line up with TRBD2. Germline CDR1 MNHEY, CDR2 SVGAGI. The J segment lost 4 bases and the V segment lost 0 bases, leaving 2 bases of the junction unmatched. The length of the CDR3 is 15 residues. The CDR3 DNA reads TGTGCCAGCAGTTACTCTAGCGGGAGACCAGATACGCAGTATTTT. Encoded protein: CASSYSSGRPDTQYF.

This clonotype was observed many times. The chain couples TRBV29-1 to TRBJ2-7, with 7 bases aligning to TRBD2. After removal of 1 base from V and 0 bases from J, the junction contained 3 bases not matched to a gene. Germline V gene sequence: CDR1 SQVTM, CDR2 ANQGSEA. The CDR3 length is 14 residues. The CDR3 region is CSVEGLADSYEQYF. DNA of the CDR3: TGCAGCGTTGAAGGGCTAGCGGACTCCTACGAGCAGTACTTC.

The chain employs TRBV4-1 and TRBJ1-1; D is unresolved. Germline loops: CDR1 MGHRA, CDR2 YSYEKL. V was clipped by 2 bases and J by 7 bases, with 11 bases between them. This CDR3 is built from 13 residues. This CDR3 is CASSQLRTFEAFF. The CDR3 bases are TGCGCCAGCAGCCAACTCAGGACTTTTGAAGCTTTCTTT.

The chain uses TRBV27 and TRBJ2-1; TRBD2 agrees at 7 bases. The CDR3 totals 14 residues. Per the germline V gene, CDR1 is MNHEY and CDR2 is SMNVEV (reference sequence). V shed 2 bases, J shed 6 bases, and the junction held 4 bases outside the gene matches. The CDR3 here is CASSLGGGVNEQFF. The CDR3 DNA sequence: TGTGCCAGCAGTTTAGGGGGGGGGGTCAATGAGCAGTTCTTC.

The chain couples TRBV5-5 to TRBJ2-7, with D perhaps matching TRBD1 or TRBD2 (5 bases each). Per germline, CDR1 SGHKS and CDR2 YYEKEE (reference sequence). The CDR3 consists of 14 residues. Between the trimmed V and J ends, which lost 6 bases and 5 bases, there was a span of 18 bases. The DNA of the CDR3 is TGTGCCAGCAAAACATCCTGGGGGAATCACGAGCAGTACTTC. Translating it yields CASKTSWGNHEQYF.

This chain connects TRBV12-5 to TRBJ2-1; D remains unclear. This CDR3 contains 14 residues. Germline V CDR1 and CDR2: LGHNT, FRNRAP. The ends were cut back, 1 base at V and 6 bases at J, with 10 bases in the middle. In nucleotides, the CDR3 is TGTGCTAGTGGTTTGGATCGGCGGATCAATGAGCAGTTCTTC. This encodes CASGLDRRINEQFF. The complete variable domain, with remaining parts taken from reference TRBV12-5 and TRBJ2-1, reads DARVTQTPRHKVTEMGQEVTMRCQPILGHNTVFWYRQTMMQGLELLAYFRNRAPLDDSGMPKDRFSAEMPDATLATLKIQPSEPRDSAVYFCASGLDRRINEQFFGPGTRLTVL.

The chain is built from TRBV7-9 and TRBJ2-6; maybe TRBD2 (6 bases). The CDR3 sequence is 17 residues long. V lost 2 bases to trimming and J lost 0 bases, with 11 bases between them. CDR1 and CDR2 (germline): SEHNR, FQNEAQ (reference sequence). The CDR3 DNA follows: TGTGCCAGCAGCTTAAGTTTCGGGAGCTCTGGGGCCAACGTCCTGACTTTC. This sequence encodes CASSLSFGSSGANVLTF.

This clonotype has ten or more counts. This chain links TRBV7-9 with TRBJ2-2, with no clear D. Germline V gene sequence: CDR1 SEHNR, CDR2 FQNEAQ (reference sequence). There are 13 residues in the CDR3. The V end lost 8 bases, the J end lost 2 bases, and 9 bases lay between the germline ends. The CDR3 DNA follows: TGTGCCAGCCGATTCCTTAACACCGGGGAGCTGTTTTTT. Protein: CASRFLNTGELFF.

The chain recombines TRBV28 with TRBJ2-7, with a possible D match to TRBD1 (6 bases). This CDR3 region has 14 residues. V shed 6 bases and J shed 3 bases, with 15 bases lying between them. Per germline, CDR1 MDHEN and CDR2 SYDVKM. CDR3 in DNA: TGTGCCAGCAGATGGGACACGGGGCGCTACGAGCAGTACTTC. It encodes CASRWDTGRYEQYF.

This sequence joins TRBV2 and TRBJ2-2; a weak D match, TRBD1 (6 bases). This CDR3 is 14 amino acids long. Deletions cut 5 bases from V and 6 bases from J, with 13 bases between. The V gene's germline CDR1 is SNHLY and CDR2 FYNNEI. CDR3 sequence: CASSFSGTSGELFF. CDR3 bases: TGTGCCAGCAGTTTCAGTGGGACATCCGGGGAGCTGTTTTTT.

There are a few counts of this clonotype. The V gene is TRBV28, the J gene TRBJ2-7; D not certain. V was cut by 7 bases and J by 3 bases, with 13 bases left in between. The CDR3 extends over 13 amino acids. The germline V gene encodes CDR1 MDHEN and CDR2 SYDVKM. DNA of the CDR3: TGTGCCAGCAACCGGTATTCCAACTACGAGCAGTACTTC. Protein: CASNRYSNYEQYF.

This clonotype was observed a handful of times. The chain is built from TRBV6-1 and TRBJ2-1, with 9 bases fitting TRBD2. Germline loops: CDR1 MNHNS, CDR2 SASEGT. The CDR3 is 17 residues long. Unmatched junction bases numbered 16, after V lost 7 bases and J lost 6 bases. CDR3 loop: CASTPWGLAGSGNEQFF. The CDR3 DNA reads as TGTGCCAGCACCCCCTGGGGCCTAGCGGGAAGTGGCAATGAGCAGTTCTTC.

The chain has TRBV28 and TRBJ2-7, with D perhaps TRBD2 (6 bases). CDR3 length equals 14 residues. V lost 3 bases and J 1 base, leaving 10 bases between the germline ends. CDR1 is MDHEN and CDR2 is SYDVKM in the germline V gene. Here the CDR3 DNA reads TGTGCCAGCAGTTTTTTCGCGGGGTCCTACGAGCAGTACTTC. Encoded protein: CASSFFAGSYEQYF.

This clonotype was observed a handful of times. V gene TRBV3-1 combines with J gene TRBJ1-3, with no clear D. The CDR3 is 13 residues long. Germline CDR1 LGHDT, CDR2 YNNKEL (reference sequence). V gave up 4 bases and J gave up 2 bases, with 6 bases separating them. CDR3 nucleotide sequence: TGTGCCAGCAGCCCTAAGACTGGAAACACCATATATTTT. Translation gives CASSPKTGNTIYF.

A few counts support this clonotype. The CDR3 DNA follows: TGTGCCAGCAGCTTTGGGCTATCTCAGCCCCAGCATTTT. Amino acid sequence: CASSFGLSQPQHF. The chain has TRBV5-6 and TRBJ1-5; D remains unclear. V lost 2 bases and J 6 bases, leaving 9 bases between the germline ends. CDR1 is SGHDT and CDR2 is YYEEEE in the germline V gene. The length of the CDR3 is 13 residues.

The CDR3 DNA is TGCAGTGCTAGACCTCGGAACCGGGACCCCACAGATACGCAGTATTTT. This gives the protein CSARPRNRDPTDTQYF. This chain links TRBV20-1 with TRBJ2-3; TRBD1 or TRBD2 may be the D gene (5 bases each). V lost 2 bases and J lost 2, with 17 bases in between. The germline gives CDR1 DFQATT, CDR2 SNEGSKA (reference sequence). The CDR3 totals 16 residues.

The chain recombines TRBV28 with TRBJ2-3; tentatively, D is TRBD1 (5 bases). The germline gives CDR1 MDHEN, CDR2 SYDVKM. The CDR3 is 14 residues long. V shed 3 bases and J shed 6 bases, with 13 bases lying between them. CDR3 nucleotide sequence: TGTGCCAGCAGTTTGGCGCAGGGTACCGATACGCAGTATTTT. Translated, it gives CASSLAQGTDTQYF.

This clonotype appeared a few times. This sequence joins TRBV28 and TRBJ2-1, with D maybe TRBD2 (5 bases). This CDR3 spans 14 amino acids. The V end lost 6 bases, the J end lost 5 bases, and 14 bases lay between the germline ends. CDR1 and CDR2 from the germline V gene are MDHEN and SYDVKM. The CDR3 sequence: CASSHRERDNEQFF. The CDR3 DNA reads as TGTGCCAGCAGCCACCGGGAACGGGACAATGAGCAGTTCTTC.

This clonotype was recorded many times. The rearrangement links TRBV5-1 to TRBJ1-1, with D perhaps TRBD1 (5 bases). CDR1 is SGHRS, CDR2 YFSETQ, per germline. CDR3 length equals 14 residues. V was pared by 2 bases and J by 0 bases, with 8 bases between. CDR3 DNA sequence: TGCGCCAGCAGCTTATGGGGGATGAACACTGAAGCTTTCTTT. Protein sequence: CASSLWGMNTEAFF.